Below, one TCR beta chain is given with its context. Its matching antigen is unknown. This sample was included in a study of cytomegalovirus exposure and HLA in healthy donors. Study results and caveats: Specificity for CMV antigens was confirmed in vitro for a few of the CMV-associated chains.

Nominally healthy donors were sampled, though unrecorded immune exposures were likely. Use of 60 Vbeta and 13 Jbeta primers characterized the PCR. Data came from immunoSEQ multiplex PCR; TCRdb stores just in-frame clones and leaves some out. The sample yields about 140,000 clones, 76% seen once. The sample taken for sequencing was PBMCs. The sequence came from a man between 40 and 49 years old in good health and CMV-seronegative.

The CDR3 DNA reads TGTGCCAGCAGTTCCGGGACAGAGATGCAGTTCTTC. It encodes CASSSGTEMQFF. The rearrangement links TRBV11-3 to TRBJ2-1, with 7 bases aligning to TRBD1. Germline CDR1 SGHNT, CDR2 YENEEA. V was pared by 6 bases and J by 12 bases, with 8 bases of the junction left unmatched. This CDR3 comprises 12 residues.